Listed here are 5 T cell receptor beta chains from one sample, sequenced in a study of tumor-infiltrating lymphocytes in primary liver carcinoma. Total RNA (around 0.45 ug) served as template for TCR beta cDNA synthesis primed by a constant-region primer. Sequencing libraries for TCR beta derived from three nested multiplex PCR rounds that used slightly modified ARM-PCR. Amplification in the first two PCR rounds was performed using TRBV1-TRBV30 forward primers and a C-beta reverse primer for 10 cycles each. MiXCR, run by TCRdb on the multiplex PCR reads, gives a single entry per CDR3 protein. The data hold fewer than 350,000 distinct CDR3 sequences, with approximately 65% observed a single time. Unsorted whole blood yielded blood RNA, and germline DNA was extracted as well. Specimen: peripheral blood. Source of these receptors: a man in his forties with primary liver carcinoma and hepatitis B virus infection.

The genes are TRBV6-5 and TRBJ2-1; D is unclear. V was shortened by 2 bases and J by 7 bases, with 15 bases between the two germline ends. The CDR3 length is 15 residues. CDR1 is MNHEY and CDR2 is SVGAGI in the germline V gene. This CDR3 is CASSYTGPNYNEQFF. As DNA, the CDR3 is TGTGCCAGCAGTTACACGGGCCCTAATTATAATGAGCAGTTCTTC.

Turning to this clonotype: A much larger clone sits a single nucleotide away, making a read error possible. The chain carries TRBV5-4 and TRBJ1-1; D not resolved. The germline V gene has CDR1 SGHNT and CDR2 YYREEE (reference sequence). The CDR3 runs to 15 residues. The CDR3 region has the DNA TGTGTCAGCAGCGTATTCCGGGCCCAGGACACTGAAGCTTTCTTT. Translating it yields CVSSVFRAQDTEAFF.

This clonotype was detected many times. The chain links TRBV6-5 to TRBJ2-1; TRBD2 agrees at 12 bases. The CDR3 totals 19 residues. CDR1 is MNHEY, CDR2 SVGAGI, per germline. With V trimmed by 0 bases and J by 9 bases, 15 bases remained unmatched. The CDR3 sequence: CASSYSVPRASGRAAEQFF. In nucleotides, the CDR3 is TGTGCCAGCAGTTACTCCGTCCCCCGGGCTAGCGGGAGGGCGGCTGAGCAGTTCTTC.

Comment on this clonotype: Being one base from a much bigger clone, this may be a read error. This CDR3 is missing its conserved last phenylalanine or tryptophan, likely due to a read error. J is TRBJ2-2 and V is TRBV6-2 or TRBV6-3, with 11 positions matching TRBD1. The junction had 1 base not matched to a gene; V was cut back by 4 bases and J by 0 bases. The CDR3 runs 16 residues. CDR1 is MNHEY and CDR2 is SVGEGT in the germline V gene. CDR3 nucleotides: TGTGCCAGCAGTTGGGGACAGGGGGCGAACACCGGGGAGCTGTTTTTG. Translating gives CASSWGQGANTGELFL.

The chain couples TRBV6-2 or TRBV6-3 to TRBJ2-4, with D tentatively TRBD1 (5 bases). Germline assignment: CDR1 MNHEY and CDR2 SVGEGT. The CDR3 sequence is 16 residues long. The germline V and J ends were trimmed by 7 bases and 3 bases, with 19 bases remaining between them. The CDR3 spells CASTPEIGRGKNIQYF. CDR3 coding DNA: TGTGCCAGCACCCCGGAAATTGGTAGGGGCAAAAACATTCAGTACTTC.